This TCR beta chain is from a study of T cells after yellow fever vaccination. TCRdb called the 5' RACE reads again in MiXCR, with one record for every CDR3 protein. This table holds roughly 30,000 distinct CDR3 sequences, just under 6.5% found once. Trimming cost V 3 bases and J 3 bases; bases outside gene matches: 9. This CDR3 has 17 amino acids. The germline CDR1 and CDR2 sequences are SGHTA and FQGNSA. The V and J genes are TRBV7-2 and TRBJ2-3, with TRBD1 identical over 10 bases. The sequence was collected from a young man who received the YFV17D yellow fever vaccine. Sequencing was performed on PBMCs, either bulk or a sorted T-cell subset (CD4+, CD8+, memory, or dextramer-sorted; not recorded which), taken on the day of the yellow fever booster vaccination. This CDR3 is CASSLRRTGGRTDTQYF. CDR3 in DNA: TGTGCCAGCAGCTTGCGGAGGACAGGGGGTCGGACAGATACGCAGTATTTT.